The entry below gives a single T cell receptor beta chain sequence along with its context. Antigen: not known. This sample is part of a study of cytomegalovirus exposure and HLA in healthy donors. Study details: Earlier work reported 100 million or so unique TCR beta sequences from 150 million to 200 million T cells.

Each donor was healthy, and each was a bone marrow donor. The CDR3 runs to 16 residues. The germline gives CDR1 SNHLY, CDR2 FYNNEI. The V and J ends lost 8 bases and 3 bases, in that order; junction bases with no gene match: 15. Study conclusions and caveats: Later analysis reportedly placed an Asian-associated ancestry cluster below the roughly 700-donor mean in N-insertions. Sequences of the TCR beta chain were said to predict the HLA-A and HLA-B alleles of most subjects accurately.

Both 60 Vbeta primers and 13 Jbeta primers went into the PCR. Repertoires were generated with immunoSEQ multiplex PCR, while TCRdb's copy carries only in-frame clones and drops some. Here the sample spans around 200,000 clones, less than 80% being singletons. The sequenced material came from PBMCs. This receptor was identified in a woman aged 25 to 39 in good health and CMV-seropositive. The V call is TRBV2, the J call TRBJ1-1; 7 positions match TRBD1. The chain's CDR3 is CASSGPQGELDTEAFF. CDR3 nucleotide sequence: TGTGCCAGCTCCGGACCCCAGGGGGAGTTGGACACTGAAGCTTTCTTT.